A selection of T cell receptor beta chains follows, all from one sample in a study of blood T cell repertoires in COVID-19. The method was immunoSEQ multiplex PCR; TCRdb's version includes in-frame clones alone and lacks a portion of them. The sample shows some 75,000 clones, approximately 90% of them seen only once. The sequencing sample was made of peripheral blood. The receptors were sampled from a human donor in a cohort sampled during active COVID-19. Both conserved end residues are part of each CDR3. Each record gives: V gene, CDR3 length, CDR3 protein.

TRBV20-1 11 CSVRGDYGYTF
TRBV3-1/TRBV3-2 16 CASSQRAGADTDTQYF
TRBV7-2 15 CASSFSGRAYNEQFF
TRBV24-1 17 CATSDPGQGRLLETQYF
TRBV6-6 14 CASSPKGWSYEQYF
TRBV28 14 CASSLLTGVTEAFF
TRBV6-2/TRBV6-3 16 CASSWGGGLPTDTQYF
TRBV6-2/TRBV6-3 16 CASSRLGTGRNNEQFF
TRBV3-1/TRBV3-2 16 CASSQDQWTGKETQYF
TRBV14 15 CASSPAGTANEKLFF
TRBV7-9 16 CASGTSGGRTQETQYF
TRBV30 18 CAWRSGAGAAPGANVLTF
TRBV5-8 13 CAREGRVRQPQHF
TRBV7-9 16 CASSLSWTADNSPLHF
TRBV6-5 15 CASSYPGQGPYGYTF
TRBV18 15 CASSPLAGADNEQFF
TRBV6-5 15 CASSYGEGRGYGYTF
TRBV6-5 13 CASGGQMNTEAFF
TRBV2 13 CASRTGGTQPQHF
TRBV13 14 CASSLRGSGNEQFF
TRBV12-3/TRBV12-4 12 CASSGQTYGYTF
TRBV6-1 12 CASSEQSYEQYF
TRBV29-1 14 CSVADGKKRGGYTF
TRBV6-6 15 CASSYAQASGNTIYF
TRBV3-1/TRBV3-2 15 CASSPGRGVPGELFF
TRBV18 14 CASSPVKMNTEAFF
TRBV3-1/TRBV3-2 15 CASSPGLAGAGAQYF
TRBV3-1/TRBV3-2 11 CASDEWYEQYF
TRBV19 18 CASSGRQGEGGDDYGYTF
TRBV3-1/TRBV3-2 18 CASSQTYRGNSGANVLTF
TRBV6-6 14 CASTEDTVDDEQFF
TRBV30 16 CAWSPRLRGSNQPQHF
TRBV21-1 13 CASKGTSDCEQYF
TRBV6-5 14 CASSQTSGPYEQYF
TRBV7-2 19 CASSFLSGTSGGAENEQFF
TRBV25-1 15 CASSAMSGAQETQYF
TRBV5-1 17 CASSHAAGVNSYNEQFF
TRBV28 13 CASGREINSPLHF
TRBV11-1 14 CASSLNPVPTEAFF
TRBV6-6 16 CASSFGTSGNTGELFF
TRBV9 16 CASSVGDRGRDTEAFF
TRBV11-2 14 CASRVTEDTDTQYF
TRBV5-1 16 CASSFARLAGRNEQFF
TRBV6-1 13 CASSERPGTEAFF
TRBV7-9 18 CASSSPGLAGANTGELFF
TRBV19 14 CASSTGQVYNEQFF
TRBV7-2 12 CASSPDPERRYF
TRBV6-2/TRBV6-3 11 CASSLTGFAFF
TRBV21-1 14 CASSKGQGAYEQYF
TRBV5-6 15 CASSLEIVSAGELFF